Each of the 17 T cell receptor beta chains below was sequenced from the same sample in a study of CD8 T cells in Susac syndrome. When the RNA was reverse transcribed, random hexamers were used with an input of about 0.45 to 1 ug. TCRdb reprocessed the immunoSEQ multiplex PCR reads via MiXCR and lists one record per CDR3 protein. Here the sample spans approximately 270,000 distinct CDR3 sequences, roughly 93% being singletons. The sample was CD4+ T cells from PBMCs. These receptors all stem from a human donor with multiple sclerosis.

DNA for the CDR3: TGTGCCAGCAGCTGGTCCGGGACAGGGATTTACAATGAGCAGTTCTTC. It encodes CASSWSGTGIYNEQFF. This chain connects TRBV5-5 to TRBJ2-1, with 9 bases that match TRBD1. After removal of 3 bases from V and 4 bases from J, the junction contained 8 bases not matched to a gene. The CDR3 has 16 residues. Germline V gene data show CDR1 as SGHKS and CDR2 as YYEKEE (reference sequence).

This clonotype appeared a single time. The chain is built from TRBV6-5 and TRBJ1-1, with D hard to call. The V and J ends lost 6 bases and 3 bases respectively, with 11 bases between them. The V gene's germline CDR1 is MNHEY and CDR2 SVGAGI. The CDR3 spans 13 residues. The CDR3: CASSPPGYTEAFF. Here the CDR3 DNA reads TGTGCCAGCAGCCCCCCCGGGTACACTGAAGCTTTCTTT.

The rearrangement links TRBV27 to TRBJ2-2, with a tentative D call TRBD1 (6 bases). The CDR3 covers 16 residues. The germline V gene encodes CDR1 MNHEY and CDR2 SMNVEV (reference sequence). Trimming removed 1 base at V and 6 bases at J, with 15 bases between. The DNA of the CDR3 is TGTGCCAGCAGTTTATGGGCAGGGGCGGTTTCCGGGGAGCTGTTTTTT. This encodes CASSLWAGAVSGELFF.

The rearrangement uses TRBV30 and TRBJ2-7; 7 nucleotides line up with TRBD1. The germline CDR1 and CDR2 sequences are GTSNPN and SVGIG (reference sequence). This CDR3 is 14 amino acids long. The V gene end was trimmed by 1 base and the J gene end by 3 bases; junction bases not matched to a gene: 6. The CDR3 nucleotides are TGTGCCTGGAGTGGACAGGGCAGATTCTACGAGCAGTACTTC. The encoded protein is CAWSGQGRFYEQYF. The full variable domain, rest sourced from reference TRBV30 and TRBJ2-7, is SQTIHQWPATLVQPVGSPLSLECTVEGTSNPNLYWYRQAAGRGLQLLFYSVGIGQISSEVPQNLSASRPQDRQFILSSKKLLLSDSGFYLCAWSGQGRFYEQYFGPGTRLTVT.

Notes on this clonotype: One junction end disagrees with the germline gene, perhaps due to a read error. The CDR3 sequence is CASSPAGGTGNTESFF. The CDR3 DNA reads as TGTGCCAGCAGCCCCGCGGGGGGCACGGGGAACACTGAATCTTTCTTT. The V gene is TRBV6-1, the J gene TRBJ1-1, with D perhaps matching TRBD1 (6 bases). CDR1 is MNHNS, CDR2 SASEGT, per germline. The CDR3 totals 16 residues.

The CDR3 loop is CASSRSYRDEAFF. The CDR3 DNA reads as TGTGCCAGCAGCCGCTCTTACAGGGATGAAGCTTTCTTT. The chain recombines TRBV3-1 with TRBJ1-1, with D possibly being TRBD1 (6 bases). Germline loops: CDR1 LGHDT, CDR2 YNNKEL (reference sequence). The CDR3 loop spans 13 amino acids. The V gene lost 4 bases and the J gene lost 7 bases, with 13 bases spanning the gap.

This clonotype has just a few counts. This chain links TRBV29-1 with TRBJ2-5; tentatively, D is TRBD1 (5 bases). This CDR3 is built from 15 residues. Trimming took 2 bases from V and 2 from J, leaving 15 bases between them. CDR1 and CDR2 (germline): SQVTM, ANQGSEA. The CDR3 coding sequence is TGCAGCGTTGAACTTGCCAGAACAGGACAAGAGACCCAGTACTTC. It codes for CSVELARTGQETQYF.

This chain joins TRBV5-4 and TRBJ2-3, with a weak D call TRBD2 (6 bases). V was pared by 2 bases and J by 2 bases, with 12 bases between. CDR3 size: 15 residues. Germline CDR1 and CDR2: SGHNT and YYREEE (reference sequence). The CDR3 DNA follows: TGTGCCAGCAGCTTTCCGTCGGGGGTCACAGATACGCAGTATTTT. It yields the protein CASSFPSGVTDTQYF.

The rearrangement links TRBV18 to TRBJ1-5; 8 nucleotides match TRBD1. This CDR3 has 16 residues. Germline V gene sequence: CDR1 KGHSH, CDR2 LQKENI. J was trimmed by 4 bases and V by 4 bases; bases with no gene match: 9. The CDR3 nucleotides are TGTGCCAGCTCACAGTCCGGGACAGGCATTAATCAGCCCCAGCATTTT. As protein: CASSQSGTGINQPQHF.

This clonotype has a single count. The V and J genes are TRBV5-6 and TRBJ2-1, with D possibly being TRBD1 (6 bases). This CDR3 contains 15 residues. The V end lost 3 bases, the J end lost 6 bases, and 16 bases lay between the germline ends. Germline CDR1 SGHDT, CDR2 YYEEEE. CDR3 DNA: TGTGCCAGCAGCTCAGTTATCCTAGGGGGCAATGAGCAGTTCTTC. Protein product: CASSSVILGGNEQFF.

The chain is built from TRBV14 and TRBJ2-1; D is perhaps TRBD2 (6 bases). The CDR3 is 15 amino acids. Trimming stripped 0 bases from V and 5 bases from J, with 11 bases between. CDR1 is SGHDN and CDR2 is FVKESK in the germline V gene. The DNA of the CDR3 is TGTGCCAGCAGCCAAGATGCGGGGCCGGACAATGAGCAGTTCTTC. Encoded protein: CASSQDAGPDNEQFF.

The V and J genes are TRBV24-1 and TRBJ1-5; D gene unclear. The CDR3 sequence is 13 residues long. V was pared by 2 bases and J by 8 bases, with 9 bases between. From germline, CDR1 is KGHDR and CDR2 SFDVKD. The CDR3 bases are TGTGCCACCAGTGATTCACGGGGAGAGCCCCAGCATTTT. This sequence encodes CATSDSRGEPQHF.

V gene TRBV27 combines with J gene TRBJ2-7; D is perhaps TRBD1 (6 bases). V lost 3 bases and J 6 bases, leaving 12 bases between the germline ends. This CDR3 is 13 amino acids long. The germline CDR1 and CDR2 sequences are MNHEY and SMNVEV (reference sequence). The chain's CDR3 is CASSFSGASEQYV. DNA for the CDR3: TGTGCCAGCAGTTTCTCAGGGGCCAGCGAGCAGTACGTC.

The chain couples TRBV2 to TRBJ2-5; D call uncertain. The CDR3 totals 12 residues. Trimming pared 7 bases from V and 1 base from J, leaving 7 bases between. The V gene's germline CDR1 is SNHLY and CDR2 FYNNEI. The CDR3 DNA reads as TGTGCCAGCACTGTAGCCCAAGAGACCCAGTACTTC. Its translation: CASTVAQETQYF.

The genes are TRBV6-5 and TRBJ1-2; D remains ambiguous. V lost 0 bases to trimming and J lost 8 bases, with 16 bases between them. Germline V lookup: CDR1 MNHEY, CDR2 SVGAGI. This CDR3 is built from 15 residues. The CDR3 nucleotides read TGTGCCAGCAGTTACTCTTCAGGAATGTCCCTGGGCTACACCTTC. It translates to CASSYSSGMSLGYTF.

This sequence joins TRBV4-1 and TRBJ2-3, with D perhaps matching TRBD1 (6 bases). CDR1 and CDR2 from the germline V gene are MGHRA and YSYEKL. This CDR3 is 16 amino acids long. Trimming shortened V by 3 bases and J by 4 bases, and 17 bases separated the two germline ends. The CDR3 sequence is CASSQGTGFFPDTQYF. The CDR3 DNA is TGCGCCAGCAGCCAGGGTACAGGGTTCTTTCCAGATACGCAGTATTTT.

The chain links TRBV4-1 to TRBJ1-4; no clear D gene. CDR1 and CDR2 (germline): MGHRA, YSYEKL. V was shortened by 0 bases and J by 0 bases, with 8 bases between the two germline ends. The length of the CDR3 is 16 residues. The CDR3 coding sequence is TGCGCCAGCAGCCAAGAGGGGAGAGCAACTAATGAAAAACTGTTTTTT. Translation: CASSQEGRATNEKLFF.